This T cell receptor beta chain was sequenced during a study of shared clonotypes between healthy human individuals. This clone was counted a single time. Its antigen remains unknown. Study-wide findings and caveats: A limitation of the genetic and exposure-history diversity represented arose from few donors.

The naive CD8 subset, CD45RO-negative cells positively selected for CCR7, excluded terminally differentiated effector memory CD45RA+ cells. Among the donors, all were Caucasian adults who lived in Nashville, Tennessee. The germline CDR1 and CDR2 sequences are MGHRA and YSYEKL. This CDR3 has 16 residues. V gave up 2 bases and J gave up 2 bases; unmatched junction bases: 6. The authors split each subset's genomic DNA evenly across several immunoSEQ plates. Method: immunoSEQ multiplex PCR; TCRdb's copy keeps in-frame clones and lacks some. Found here are more than 500,000 clones, about 95% of them singletons; the top ten hold approximately 0.12%.

What was sequenced was naive CD8+ T cells sorted from blood. The gene calls are TRBV4-1 and TRBJ1-2; 9 bases are a match to TRBD1. This TCR came from a young woman in good health. The CDR3 reads CASSQPGQGLNYGYTF. CDR3 DNA sequence: TGCGCCAGCAGCCAACCTGGACAGGGGTTGAACTATGGCTACACCTTC.